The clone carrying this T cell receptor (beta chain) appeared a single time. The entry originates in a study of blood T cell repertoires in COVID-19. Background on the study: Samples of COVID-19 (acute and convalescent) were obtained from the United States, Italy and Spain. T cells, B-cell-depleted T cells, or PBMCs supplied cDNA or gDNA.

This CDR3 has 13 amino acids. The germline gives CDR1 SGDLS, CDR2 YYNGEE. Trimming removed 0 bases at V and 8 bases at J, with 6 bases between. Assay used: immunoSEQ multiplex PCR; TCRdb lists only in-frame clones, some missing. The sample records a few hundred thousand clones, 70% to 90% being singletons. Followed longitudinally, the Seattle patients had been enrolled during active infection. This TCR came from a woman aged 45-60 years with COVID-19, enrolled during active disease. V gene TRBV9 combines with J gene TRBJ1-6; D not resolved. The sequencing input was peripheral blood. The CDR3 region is CASSVASDSPLHF. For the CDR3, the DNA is TGTGCCAGCAGCGTAGCTAGCGATTCACCCCTCCACTTT.